Shown below are 22 T cell receptor beta chains from a single sample sequenced in a study of cytomegalovirus exposure and HLA in healthy donors. The PCR employed 60 Vbeta primers together with 13 Jbeta primers. The table came from immunoSEQ multiplex PCR; TCRdb's copy has only in-frame clones and leaves some out. The sample holds 200,000 or so clones; 60% to 80% are singletons and the top ten take 2% to 2.5%. The source material was PBMCs. These receptors were obtained from a woman aged 25 to 45 in good health and CMV-seropositive.

CDR3 loop: CASSWGANTGELFF. The CDR3 DNA sequence: TGTGCCAGCAGTTGGGGGGCGAACACCGGGGAGCTGTTTTTT. The V call is TRBV27, the J call TRBJ2-2, with D possibly being TRBD2 (6 bases). The CDR3 sequence is 14 residues long. Germline values: CDR1 MNHEY, CDR2 SMNVEV (reference sequence). V lost 4 bases and J 0 bases, leaving 6 bases between the germline ends.

The chain combines TRBV28 with TRBJ1-2; 8 bases fit TRBD1. CDR3 length: 15 amino acids. Trimming took 5 bases from V and 7 from J; bases not matched to a gene: 12. Germline lookup yields CDR1 MDHEN and CDR2 SYDVKM. The CDR3 DNA follows: TGTGCCAGCAGTACCTCAACCGGACAGGGTTTTGGCTACACCTTC. Amino acid sequence: CASSTSTGQGFGYTF.

The rearrangement uses TRBV1 and TRBJ2-7; TRBD2, the table's D call, lacks a check against the DNA. TRBV1 has pseudogene status. The CDR3 extends over 16 amino acids. The CDR3 sequence: CTSSQAPTSGPYKQYF. In DNA form, the CDR3 reads TGCACCAGCAGCCAAGCGCCGACTAGCGGGCCCTACAAGCAGTACTTC.

This clone was counted only a few times. This CDR3 reads CASSSLELRSGTEAFF. CDR3 coding DNA: TGCGCCAGCAGCTCACTGGAACTAAGAAGCGGCACTGAAGCTTTCTTT. The V gene is TRBV5-1, the J gene TRBJ1-1; D remains ambiguous. Germline CDR1 and CDR2: SGHRS and YFSETQ. The CDR3 consists of 16 residues. V lost 3 bases and J 4 bases, leaving 19 bases between the germline ends.

This chain uses TRBV28 with TRBJ2-1, with TRBD2 matching over 11 bases. V gave up 3 bases and J gave up 2 bases; unmatched junction bases: 0. CDR1 is MDHEN and CDR2 is SYDVKM in the germline V gene. CDR3 length equals 15 residues. CDR3 nucleotides: TGTGCCAGCAGTTTTAGCGGGAGGGCCTACAATGAGCAGTTCTTC. Protein product: CASSFSGRAYNEQFF.

The rearrangement joins TRBV14 to TRBJ2-4, with D possibly TRBD2 on 6 matching bases. The CDR3 covers 16 residues. Per the germline V gene, CDR1 is SGHDN and CDR2 is FVKESK. V lost 1 base and J lost 5, with 15 bases in between. CDR3 nucleotides: TGTGCCAGCAGCCAAGGATGGGGAGGCACTCAAAACATTCAGTACTTC. Its translation: CASSQGWGGTQNIQYF.

This chain joins TRBV5-1 and TRBJ1-2; TRBD1 is a possible D gene (6 bases). The V end lost 0 bases, the J end lost 6 bases, and 15 bases lay between the germline ends. CDR1 SGHRS and CDR2 YFSETQ come from the germline V gene. The CDR3 is 15 amino acids. This CDR3 is CASSLALGGADGYTF. The CDR3 DNA reads as TGCGCCAGCAGCTTGGCGTTAGGGGGGGCGGATGGCTACACCTTC.

The chain has TRBV18 and TRBJ2-3; D call uncertain. Looked up from germline, CDR1 is KGHSH and CDR2 is LQKENI. The V end was cut by 3 bases, the J end by 0 bases, with 13 bases between. The CDR3 loop spans 16 amino acids. The CDR3 region is CASSPGNAASTDTQYF. CDR3 nucleotides: TGTGCCAGCTCACCTGGTAACGCAGCGAGCACAGATACGCAGTATTTT. The complete variable domain, with remaining parts taken from reference TRBV18 and TRBJ2-3, reads NAGVMQNPRHLVRRRGQEARLRCSPMKGHSHVYWYRQLPEEGLKFMVYLQKENIIDESGMPKERFSAEFPKEGPSILRIQQVVRGDSAAYFCASSPGNAASTDTQYFGPGTRLTVL.

The chain employs TRBV19 and TRBJ1-2; possibly TRBD1 for D (5 bases). Trimming left V 9 bases short and J 4 bases short, with 24 bases between. Germline lookup yields CDR1 LNHDA and CDR2 SQIVND (reference sequence). This CDR3 comprises 16 residues. CDR3 DNA sequence: TGTGCCAGCAGACTCGGGAGGGGCTACTCTGCCTATGGCTACACCTTC. Translated, it gives CASRLGRGYSAYGYTF.

The chain links TRBV30 to TRBJ2-6; maybe TRBD2 (7 bases). The CDR3 contains 16 residues. CDR1 is GTSNPN, CDR2 SVGIG, per germline (reference sequence). Trimming shortened V by 5 bases and J by 4 bases, and 18 bases separated the two germline ends. In nucleotides, the CDR3 is TGTGCCTGGCTTGAGGGGGGGCTCTTGGGGGCCAACGTCCTGACTTTC. Residues: CAWLEGGLLGANVLTF.

The CDR3 spells CASNFGGSPGDEQFF. DNA of the CDR3: TGTGCCAGCAACTTCGGGGGGTCCCCTGGTGATGAGCAGTTCTTC. V usage is TRBV11-3 and J usage is TRBJ2-1; 7 bases match TRBD2. The CDR3 has 15 amino acids. Germline V gives CDR1 SGHNT, CDR2 YENEEA. Germline trimming cut 7 bases from V and 8 bases from J; bases unmatched to any gene: 14. Based on the CDR3 plus reference TRBV11-3 and TRBJ2-1, the full variable domain is EAGVVQSPRYKIIEKKQPVAFWCNPISGHNTLYWYLQNLGQGPELLIRYENEEAVDDSQLPKDRFSAERLKGVDSTLKIQPAELGDSAVYLCASNFGGSPGDEQFFGPGTRLTVL.

The chain couples TRBV28 to TRBJ2-7; TRBD1 is a possible D gene (6 bases). The CDR3 spans 14 residues. Deletions cut 2 bases from V and 5 bases from J, with 13 bases between. Germline-derived CDR1 and CDR2 are MDHEN and SYDVKM. CDR3 in amino acids: CASSLNQGLDEQYF. As DNA, the CDR3 is TGTGCCAGCAGTTTAAACCAGGGGCTGGACGAGCAGTACTTC.

The V and J genes are TRBV11-2 and TRBJ2-1, with D possibly being TRBD1 (5 bases). The CDR3 is 14 amino acids. Trimming took 4 bases from V and 8 from J, leaving 15 bases between them. Germline CDR1 is SGHAT and CDR2 is FQNNGV. This CDR3 reads CASSYLGAPHEQFF. The CDR3 bases are TGTGCCAGCAGCTACTTAGGGGCCCCGCATGAGCAGTTCTTC.

This chain uses TRBV6-1 with TRBJ2-3, with D tentatively TRBD2 (5 bases). There are 13 residues in the CDR3. Looked up from germline, CDR1 is MNHNS and CDR2 is SASEGT. V gave up 5 bases and J gave up 3 bases, with 9 bases separating them. The CDR3 loop reads CASSWVATDTQYF. The CDR3 nucleotides read TGTGCCAGCAGTTGGGTAGCGACAGATACGCAGTATTTT.

The table lists this clone with a few counts. The V and J genes are TRBV9 and TRBJ2-3; TRBD1 might be the D (6 bases). V dropped 0 bases and J dropped 5 bases, with 13 bases sitting between them. The CDR3 contains 15 residues. The germline CDR1 and CDR2 sequences are SGDLS and YYNGEE. The CDR3 spells CASSVASIGGDTQYF. The CDR3 DNA reads TGTGCCAGCAGCGTAGCTTCAATAGGGGGAGATACGCAGTATTTT.

A remark on this clone: The junction and the germline gene differ at one end; a read error may be behind it. The chain uses TRBV9 and TRBJ1-2, with D perhaps matching TRBD1 (6 bases). Germline V gives CDR1 SGDLS, CDR2 YYNGEE. This CDR3 is 11 amino acids long. CDR3 sequence (DNA): TGTGCCAGCAGCGGACTAAACAGGGTTATCTTC. This translates into CASSGLNRVIF.

The rearrangement uses TRBV4-2 and TRBJ2-7; D may be TRBD1 (5 bases). The ends were cut back, 2 bases at V and 3 bases at J, with 11 bases in the middle. CDR1 is LGHNA, CDR2 YNFKEQ, per germline. This CDR3 contains 14 residues. CDR3 protein: CASSQQGRSYEQYF. DNA for the CDR3: TGTGCCAGCAGCCAACAGGGCAGGAGCTACGAGCAGTACTTC.

This clone was seen only a few times. The CDR3 loop reads CASNHRGSRGSGGYTF. DNA for the CDR3: TGTGCCAGCAATCACAGGGGGAGCAGGGGAAGCGGTGGCTACACCTTC. The rearrangement uses TRBV21-1 and TRBJ1-2; TRBD1, the table's D call, lacks a check against the DNA. TRBV21-1 is an annotated pseudogene. The CDR3 spans 16 residues.

CDR3 loop: CASSLAMGGGEAFF. The CDR3 DNA reads as TGTGCCAGCAGCTTGGCCATGGGGGGGGGTGAAGCTTTCTTT. The rearrangement joins TRBV5-6 to TRBJ1-1, with D possibly matching TRBD1 (5 bases). The length of the CDR3 is 14 residues. CDR1 SGHDT and CDR2 YYEEEE come from the germline V gene. Trimming removed 0 bases from V and 7 bases from J, with 13 bases in between.

The chain has TRBV5-5 and TRBJ1-3; TRBD1 aligns across 7 bases. J was trimmed by 0 bases and V by 5 bases; bases with no gene match: 5. The CDR3 covers 15 residues. Looked up from germline, CDR1 is SGHKS and CDR2 is YYEKEE (reference sequence). CDR3 region: CASRPTGLSGNTIYF. The CDR3 DNA reads as TGTGCCAGCAGGCCGACAGGGCTCTCTGGAAACACCATATATTTT.

V gene TRBV5-8 combines with J gene TRBJ1-2; 9 nucleotides line up with TRBD1. Trimming removed 0 bases from V and 4 bases from J; junction bases left unmatched: 7. CDR3 size: 16 residues. From germline, CDR1 is SGHTS and CDR2 YDEGEE. CDR3 DNA: TGTGCCAGCAGCTTGGGCAAGACAGGGGGATTCTATGGCTACACCTTC. Protein product: CASSLGKTGGFYGYTF.

The genes are TRBV19 and TRBJ2-5, with 7 nucleotides matching TRBD1. This CDR3 spans 16 amino acids. The germline V gene encodes CDR1 LNHDA and CDR2 SQIVND (reference sequence). V shed 4 bases and J 5 bases; nucleotides not matched to a gene: 13. CDR3 DNA sequence: TGTGCCAGTAGTACACGACAGGGCAGGGGATTGGAGACCCAGTACTTC. Encoded protein: CASSTRQGRGLETQYF. Supplemented by reference TRBV19 and TRBJ2-5, the full variable domain reads DGGITQSPKYLFRKEGQNVTLSCEQNLNHDAMYWYRQDPGQGLRLIYYSQIVNDFQKGDIAEGYSVSREKKESFPLTVTSAQKNPTAFYLCASSTRQGRGLETQYFGPGTRLLVL.